This T cell receptor beta chain is from a study of OX40 agonist ivuxolimab in advanced cancers. Study information: A mean age of around 66 years, range roughly 23 to 79, was recorded, and approximately 79% were male.

At cycle 4 day 1, cycle 7 day 1, and baseline, blood was sampled. With respect to this clone: Its antigen is not identified.

Findings and caveats of the study: The study observed clonal expansion of CD4+ and CD8+ blood T cells by week 6 at 0.1 to 3.0 mg/kg.

CDR3 length equals 15 residues. Trimming removed 4 bases from V and 0 bases from J, with 12 bases in between. Looked up from germline, CDR1 is SQVTM and CDR2 is ANQGSEA. Libraries were prepared by immunoSEQ multiplex PCR; TCRdb keeps only in-frame clonotypes and omits some of them. Of tens of thousands of clones listed, around 84% were seen once; the top ten hold approximately 6.5%. V and J are TRBV29-1 and TRBJ2-2; D call uncertain. The sequence was obtained from an adult with an advanced solid tumor such as melanoma, head and neck, liver or kidney cancer. The source was CD4+ or CD8+ T cells sorted from blood, collected in a trial of the OX40 agonist ivuxolimab. DNA for the CDR3: TGCAGCGTTGCGGTATCGTTCCCGAACACCGGGGAGCTGTTTTTT. Translation: CSVAVSFPNTGELFF.